The 26 T cell receptor beta chains below come from one sample, sequenced in a study of blood T cell repertoires in COVID-19. The assay was immunoSEQ multiplex PCR, and TCRdb's table has in-frame clones only and misses some. The table shows approximately 230,000 clones, with approximately 80% occurring only once. Sequenced: peripheral blood. These receptors were taken from an elderly man with acute or convalescent COVID-19.

As concerns this clone: Other DNA sequences in the same sample also yield this CDR3. This rearrangement joins TRBV27 to TRBJ1-5, with D perhaps TRBD1 (5 bases). The CDR3 is made up of 13 amino acids. The germline V gene encodes CDR1 MNHEY and CDR2 SMNVEV (reference sequence). The V gene lost 2 bases and the J gene lost 4 bases, with 6 bases spanning the gap. This CDR3 is CASSLRGNQPQHF. CDR3 coding DNA: TGTGCCAGCAGTTTACGGGGGAATCAGCCCCAGCATTTT.

Here the CDR3 reads CASSPDRGDNEQFF. As DNA, the CDR3 is TGTGCCAGCAGCCCCGACAGGGGGGACAATGAGCAGTTCTTC. The chain couples TRBV28 to TRBJ2-1; 9 bases align to TRBD1. The germline gives CDR1 MDHEN, CDR2 SYDVKM. This CDR3 has 14 amino acids. J was trimmed by 5 bases and V by 6 bases; bases with no gene match: 5.

The chain is built from TRBV24-1 and TRBJ1-5; 10 bases fit TRBD1. V gave up 4 bases and J gave up 7 bases; unmatched junction bases: 9. The CDR3 totals 16 residues. Looked up from germline, CDR1 is KGHDR and CDR2 is SFDVKD. This chain's CDR3 is CATSESGTGVRQPQHF. As DNA, the CDR3 is TGTGCCACCAGTGAGTCCGGGACAGGGGTTCGGCAGCCCCAGCATTTT.

The rearrangement uses TRBV27 and TRBJ2-7; D remains unclear. The CDR3 totals 14 residues. Germline assignment: CDR1 MNHEY and CDR2 SMNVEV (reference sequence). V lost 1 base and J lost 6, with 13 bases in between. CDR3 in DNA: TGTGCCAGCAGTTTATATGCCGGTGGTGTCGAGCAGTACTTC. Protein sequence: CASSLYAGGVEQYF.

The chain has TRBV24-1 and TRBJ2-2, with 12 bases aligning to TRBD1. The CDR3 is 18 amino acids. Germline trimming cut 5 bases from V and 6 bases from J; bases unmatched to any gene: 12. From germline, CDR1 is KGHDR and CDR2 SFDVKD. The CDR3 DNA is TGTGCCACCAGTGGTCCCCCGGGACAGGGGGCGAATCCCGGGGAGCTGTTTTTT. It codes for CATSGPPGQGANPGELFF.

This clone was observed at least ten times. V gene TRBV19 combines with J gene TRBJ1-5, with D possibly being TRBD1 (6 bases). CDR3 length equals 13 residues. Germline V gives CDR1 LNHDA, CDR2 SQIVND (reference sequence). V lost 4 bases, J lost 6 bases, and 10 bases lay in between. In nucleotides, the CDR3 is TGTGCCAGTAGTACCGACAGGATTCAGCCCCAGCATTTT. Residues: CASSTDRIQPQHF. The full variable domain, rest sourced from reference TRBV19 and TRBJ1-5, is DGGITQSPKYLFRKEGQNVTLSCEQNLNHDAMYWYRQDPGQGLRLIYYSQIVNDFQKGDIAEGYSVSREKKESFPLTVTSAQKNPTAFYLCASSTDRIQPQHFGDGTRLSIL.

V and J are TRBV6-6 and TRBJ1-3; 9 nucleotides align to TRBD1. CDR3 length: 18 amino acids. Unmatched junction bases numbered 11, after V lost 5 bases and J lost 0 bases. The V gene's germline CDR1 is MNHNY and CDR2 SVGAGI (reference sequence). DNA for the CDR3: TGTGCCAGCAGTCCGACCCCGGGACAGGGCCGCTCTGGAAACACCATATATTTT. The encoded protein is CASSPTPGQGRSGNTIYF.

This clone was observed a handful of times. This rearrangement joins TRBV12-5 to TRBJ2-7; 8 bases map to TRBD1. The CDR3 is 16 amino acids. Germline-derived CDR1 and CDR2 are LGHNT and FRNRAP. J gave up 1 base and V 6 bases, and 11 bases lay outside the gene matches. The CDR3 reads CASGRRGDRLSYEQYF. The CDR3 nucleotides read TGTGCTAGTGGGCGCCGCGGGGACAGGTTATCCTACGAGCAGTACTTC.

The chain uses TRBV10-3 and TRBJ2-7; D possibly corresponds to TRBD1 (7 bases). The ends were cut back, 3 bases at V and 1 base at J, with 16 bases in the middle. The CDR3 consists of 16 residues. CDR1 and CDR2 from the germline V gene are ENHRY and SYGVKD. CDR3 in DNA: TGTGCCATCAGTGATTCCTGGAGGGACAGATCCTACGAGCAGTACTTC. This sequence encodes CAISDSWRDRSYEQYF.

This CDR3 reads CVLGQGTTDTQYF. The CDR3 DNA sequence: TGTGTTTTGGGACAGGGGACGACAGATACGCAGTATTTT. The chain links TRBV7-9 to TRBJ2-3; 10 nucleotides match TRBD1. The CDR3 totals 13 residues. The germline gives CDR1 SEHNR, CDR2 FQNEAQ (reference sequence).

This rearrangement joins TRBV7-3 to TRBJ2-2; maybe TRBD2 (6 bases). CDR1 and CDR2 from the germline V gene are SGHTA and FQGTGA. The V end was cut by 5 bases, the J end by 3 bases, with 13 bases between. The CDR3 covers 15 residues. DNA of the CDR3: TGTGCCAGCAGCCCGGGACTGGGATACACCGGGGAGCTGTTTTTT. Protein product: CASSPGLGYTGELFF. Supplemented by reference TRBV7-3 and TRBJ2-2, the full variable domain reads GAGVSQTPSNKVTEKGKYVELRCDPISGHTALYWYRQSLGQGPEFLIYFQGTGAADDSGLPNDRFFAVRPEGSVSTLKIQRTERGDSAVYLCASSPGLGYTGELFFGEGSRLTVL.

In DNA, the CDR3 is TGTGCCAGCAGCCTCGCCGGGACAGGGACAACTTACACCTTC. It codes for CASSLAGTGTTYTF. This sequence joins TRBV7-9 and TRBJ1-2, with TRBD1 matching over 9 bases. Germline loops: CDR1 SEHNR, CDR2 FQNEAQ (reference sequence). CDR3 length: 14 residues. V lost 5 bases and J lost 11; bases outside the gene matches: 12.

The chain couples TRBV25-1 to TRBJ2-1, with D maybe TRBD1 (7 bases). This CDR3 region has 17 residues. Germline CDR1 MGHDK, CDR2 SYGVNS. Trimming cost V 7 bases and J 0 bases, with 19 bases left between them. The CDR3 is CASTPDSGDSSYNEQFF. The CDR3 coding sequence is TGTGCCAGCACCCCTGACTCGGGGGACAGCTCCTACAATGAGCAGTTCTTC.

The genes are TRBV19 and TRBJ1-5; 9 bases line up with TRBD1. Trimming at V came to 6 bases and at J to 6 bases, leaving 6 bases not matched to a gene. The CDR3 consists of 14 residues. From germline, CDR1 is LNHDA and CDR2 SQIVND (reference sequence). This CDR3 is CASSGKTGGQPQHF. Here the CDR3 DNA reads TGTGCCAGTAGCGGAAAGACAGGGGGTCAGCCCCAGCATTTT.

The rearrangement joins TRBV7-3 to TRBJ2-5, with TRBD1 matching over 7 bases. CDR3 length equals 16 residues. Trimming cost V 5 bases and J 2 bases; bases outside gene matches: 11. CDR1 and CDR2 (germline): SGHTA, FQGTGA. The CDR3 reads CASSKTGARRQETQYF. DNA of the CDR3: TGTGCCAGCAGCAAAACAGGGGCGCGAAGGCAAGAGACCCAGTACTTC.

This clone was detected only a few times. The rearrangement joins TRBV7-9 to TRBJ2-7; TRBD1 agrees at 8 bases. V shed 0 bases, J shed 4 bases, and the junction held 11 bases outside the gene matches. The germline V gene has CDR1 SEHNR and CDR2 FQNEAQ (reference sequence). This CDR3 is 17 amino acids long. The CDR3 DNA follows: TGTGCCAGCAGCTTAGCGAAACCGGGACAGGTTGGGTACGAGCAGTACTTC. This encodes CASSLAKPGQVGYEQYF.

The chain recombines TRBV6-1 with TRBJ1-1, with 8 bases lining up with TRBD1. The germline CDR1 and CDR2 sequences are MNHNS and SASEGT. Trimming took 3 bases from V and 1 from J; bases not matched to a gene: 4. This CDR3 is built from 15 residues. The chain's CDR3 is CASSETGQGNTEAFF. For the CDR3, the DNA is TGTGCCAGCAGTGAGACAGGACAGGGGAACACTGAAGCTTTCTTT.

J is TRBJ2-2 and V is TRBV18; 7 bases agree with TRBD1. In germline, CDR1 is KGHSH, CDR2 LQKENI. The CDR3 is made up of 16 amino acids. V was pared by 3 bases and J by 1 base, with 5 bases of the junction left unmatched. Written as DNA, the CDR3 is TGTGCCAGCTCACCTAGGTGGACAGGGAACACCGGGGAGCTGTTTTTT. Encoded protein: CASSPRWTGNTGELFF.

V usage is TRBV11-1 and J usage is TRBJ2-7, with 7 bases matching TRBD1. The V gene's germline CDR1 is SGHAT and CDR2 FQDESV (reference sequence). CDR3 length: 15 amino acids. V lost 2 bases, J lost 3 bases, and 7 bases stayed unmatched. The CDR3 reads CASSLYRGKSYEQYF. The CDR3 nucleotides are TGTGCCAGCAGCTTATACAGGGGTAAGAGCTACGAGCAGTACTTC.

This clone appeared a single time. This CDR3 is CASSETGQGGSPLHF. CDR3 bases: TGTGCCAGTAGTGAAACGGGACAGGGAGGATCACCCCTCCACTTT. V is TRBV19 and J is TRBJ1-6, with 9 positions matching TRBD1. CDR1 is LNHDA, CDR2 SQIVND, per germline (reference sequence). The CDR3 is made up of 15 amino acids. V was clipped by 5 bases and J by 10 bases; unmatched bases: 9.

The chain employs TRBV6-5 and TRBJ1-6; TRBD1 matches 7 bases. Germline V lookup: CDR1 MNHEY, CDR2 SVGAGI. The CDR3 runs 13 residues. J gave up 10 bases and V 7 bases, and 7 bases lay outside the gene matches. CDR3 nucleotides: TGTGCCAGCACTGGACAGGTCGGGTCACCCCTCCACTTT. This translates into CASTGQVGSPLHF.

This sequence joins TRBV2 and TRBJ2-7; 10 bases map to TRBD1. This CDR3 region has 14 residues. Trimming at V came to 6 bases and at J to 3 bases, leaving 5 bases not matched to a gene. Germline V lookup: CDR1 SNHLY, CDR2 FYNNEI. The CDR3 nucleotides read TGTGCCAGCAGGGACAGGGGGTTGGGCTACGAGCAGTACTTC. Translating gives CASRDRGLGYEQYF.

This chain joins TRBV19 and TRBJ2-2, with 7 bases aligning to TRBD1. Germline V gene data show CDR1 as LNHDA and CDR2 as SQIVND (reference sequence). V dropped 5 bases and J dropped 5; count of bases not matched to a gene: 11. CDR3 length equals 16 residues. The CDR3 DNA reads TGTGCCAGTAGTGGCGGACAGGCCCCGAGGACCGGGGAGCTGTTTTTT. The encoded protein is CASSGGQAPRTGELFF.

The chain employs TRBV5-4 and TRBJ2-3; 8 nucleotides align to TRBD2. There are 16 residues in the CDR3. Germline trimming cut 4 bases from V and 3 bases from J; bases unmatched to any gene: 10. Germline CDR1 is SGHNT and CDR2 is YYREEE (reference sequence). The chain's CDR3 is CASSPEGGLVTDTQYF. CDR3 sequence (DNA): TGTGCCAGCAGCCCCGAGGGGGGACTAGTGACAGATACGCAGTATTTT. Together with reference TRBV5-4 and TRBJ2-3, the CDR3 gives the full variable domain: ETGVTQSPTHLIKTRGQQVTLRCSSQSGHNTVSWYQQALGQGPQFIFQYYREEENGRGNFPPRFSGLQFPNYSSELNVNALELDDSALYLCASSPEGGLVTDTQYFGPGTRLTVL.

This clone was detected only a few times. The CDR3 nucleotides are TGTGCCAGCAGTTATAGGGGCGGGAACACCGGGGAGCTGTTTTTT. Translated: CASSYRGGNTGELFF. This sequence joins TRBV6-5 and TRBJ2-2, with a tentative D call TRBD1 (5 bases). Trimming shortened V by 3 bases and J by 1 base, and 9 bases separated the two germline ends. The germline V gene encodes CDR1 MNHEY and CDR2 SVGAGI. This CDR3 has 15 residues.

The J gene is TRBJ1-2, the V gene TRBV7-9, with 11 positions matching TRBD1. From germline, CDR1 is SEHNR and CDR2 FQNEAQ (reference sequence). After removal of 4 bases from V and 8 bases from J, the junction contained 6 bases not matched to a gene. The CDR3 runs to 14 residues. CDR3 protein: CASSSGQGVLGYTF. CDR3 DNA sequence: TGTGCCAGCAGCTCGGGACAGGGGGTTCTGGGCTACACCTTC.